Listed here are 13 T cell receptor beta chains from one sample, sequenced in a study of beta chain features in type 1 diabetes. The whole isolated RNA underwent reverse transcription, so sequencing captured expressed TCRB transcripts. Assay: immunoSEQ multiplex PCR; the TCRdb copy retains only in-frame clones and omits some. The table records approximately 380,000 clones, about 15% of them present only once. Sequenced sample: naive CD4+ T cells from blood. These TCRs come from a woman aged 18-30 years in good health.

The rearrangement joins TRBV28 to TRBJ2-4; no definite D call. V was trimmed by 4 bases and J by 0 bases, leaving 13 bases between them. Germline-derived CDR1 and CDR2 are MDHEN and SYDVKM. CDR3 length: 16 amino acids. Written as DNA, the CDR3 is TGTGCCAGCAGTTCCTTGGATAGCCTAGCCAAAAACATTCAGTACTTC. Amino acids: CASSSLDSLAKNIQYF.

This clone was observed a few times. Additional DNA sequences in this sample encode the identical CDR3. V usage is TRBV29-1 and J usage is TRBJ2-1, with TRBD2 matching 11 bases. The CDR3 is 13 residues long. V gave up 6 bases and J gave up 4 bases; unmatched junction bases: 2. Looked up from germline, CDR1 is SQVTM and CDR2 is ANQGSEA. Written as DNA, the CDR3 is TGCAGCGTAGGGACTAGCGGTTACAATGAGCAGTTCTTC. Protein: CSVGTSGYNEQFF.

A few counts support this clone. The rearrangement links TRBV9 to TRBJ2-2, with 9 positions matching TRBD1. V lost 4 bases to trimming and J lost 4 bases; unmatched junction nucleotides: 2. From germline, CDR1 is SGDLS and CDR2 YYNGEE. This CDR3 has 14 amino acids. CDR3: CASSPQGATGELFF. Here the CDR3 DNA reads TGTGCCAGCAGCCCACAGGGGGCCACCGGGGAGCTGTTTTTT.

Worth noting for this clone: This specimen includes other DNA sequences encoding the same CDR3. This sequence joins TRBV4-1 and TRBJ2-7; no firm D call. Germline-derived CDR1 and CDR2 are MGHRA and YSYEKL. V lost 0 bases, J lost 4 bases, and 4 bases lay in between. The CDR3 is 12 amino acids. Here the CDR3 reads CASSQDGYEQYF. CDR3 sequence (DNA): TGCGCCAGCAGCCAAGACGGTTACGAGCAGTACTTC.

This clone was counted only a few times. The chain couples TRBV7-2 to TRBJ1-1; D gene uncertain. Trimming cost V 3 bases and J 10 bases, with 12 bases left between them. Germline V gene lookup returns CDR1 SGHTA and CDR2 FQGNSA. The CDR3 consists of 12 residues. This chain's CDR3 is CASSFGYGGAFF. CDR3 bases: TGTGCCAGCAGCTTCGGGTACGGAGGAGCTTTCTTT.

A few counts support this clone. CDR3 DNA sequence: TGTGCCAGCAGCTTGGCCAGCGGGGGCTCCTACGAGCAGTACTTC. It yields the protein CASSLASGGSYEQYF. This rearrangement joins TRBV7-2 to TRBJ2-7, with TRBD2 identical over 8 bases. The CDR3 has 15 residues. Germline trimming cut 3 bases from V and 0 bases from J; bases unmatched to any gene: 4. Germline CDR1 and CDR2: SGHTA and FQGNSA.

This clone came up a few times. This sequence joins TRBV7-9 and TRBJ2-3; TRBD1 matches at 9 bases. Germline CDR1 reads SEHNR; CDR2 reads FQNEAQ (reference sequence). With V trimmed by 5 bases and J by 6 bases, 15 bases remained unmatched. The CDR3 length is 17 residues. The CDR3 nucleotides read TGTGCCAGCAGCCCCTCCCGGGACAGGGCCTTGAGGGATACGCAGTATTTT. Amino acid sequence: CASSPSRDRALRDTQYF. The whole variable domain, remainder taken from reference TRBV7-9 and TRBJ2-3, is DTGVSQNPRHKITKRGQNVTFRCDPISEHNRLYWYRQTLGQGPEFLTYFQNEAQLEKSRLLSDRFSAERPKGSFSTLEIQRTEQGDSAMYLCASSPSRDRALRDTQYFGPGTRLTVL.

Written as DNA, the CDR3 is TGTGCCAGTAGTATGCAGGGTTCGACCGGGGAGCTGTTTTTT. Encoded protein: CASSMQGSTGELFF. The chain has TRBV19 and TRBJ2-2, with a possible D match to TRBD1 (5 bases). Germline CDR1 and CDR2: LNHDA and SQIVND (reference sequence). Trimming took off 3 bases at V and 5 bases at J, with 10 bases between the two ends. The CDR3 runs to 14 residues.

The rearrangement links TRBV2 to TRBJ1-1; the D is unclear. Trimming left V 6 bases short and J 5 bases short, with 22 bases between. Germline V gives CDR1 SNHLY, CDR2 FYNNEI. The CDR3 extends over 16 amino acids. This CDR3 reads CASSPRREFSGTEAFF. The CDR3 bases are TGTGCCAGCAGCCCCAGGAGGGAGTTTTCGGGAACTGAAGCTTTCTTT.

This clone was seen more than once but under ten times. The chain recombines TRBV29-1 with TRBJ1-1; 9 positions match TRBD1. In germline, CDR1 is SQVTM, CDR2 ANQGSEA. The ends lost 7 bases at V and 3 bases at J; junction bases unmatched: 6. The CDR3 is 13 residues long. CDR3: CSAATGGYTEAFF. CDR3 DNA sequence: TGCAGCGCCGCCACAGGGGGCTACACTGAAGCTTTCTTT. Drawing the rest from reference TRBV29-1 and TRBJ1-1, the complete variable domain is SAVISQKPSRDICQRGTSLTIQCQVDSQVTMMFWYRQQPGQSLTLIATANQGSEATYESGFVIDKFPISRPNLTFSTLTVSNMSPEDSSIYLCSAATGGYTEAFFGQGTRLTVV.

The genes are TRBV11-2 and TRBJ2-3; D is unclear. The CDR3 consists of 14 residues. Per the germline V gene, CDR1 is SGHAT and CDR2 is FQNNGV. Trimming removed 1 base at V and 2 bases at J, with 7 bases between. CDR3 coding DNA: TGTGCCAGCAGCTTAGGACTTTACACAGATACGCAGTATTTT. Translating it yields CASSLGLYTDTQYF.

This chain links TRBV30 with TRBJ2-7, with D tentatively TRBD2 (5 bases). This CDR3 has 12 residues. Trimming took 4 bases from V and 6 from J, leaving 13 bases between them. Looked up from germline, CDR1 is GTSNPN and CDR2 is SVGIG (reference sequence). CDR3 sequence (DNA): TGTGCCTGGATGAGGGCAGAATCCGAGCAGTACTTC. Translating it yields CAWMRAESEQYF.

V and J are TRBV7-6 and TRBJ2-7; D possibly corresponds to TRBD2 (6 bases). V was shortened by 0 bases and J by 3 bases, with 12 bases between the two germline ends. Looked up from germline, CDR1 is SGHVS and CDR2 is FNYEAQ. The CDR3 sequence is 15 residues long. The CDR3 reads CASSLAAGMGYEQYF. In nucleotides, the CDR3 is TGTGCCAGCAGCTTAGCGGCGGGAATGGGCTACGAGCAGTACTTC.